This T cell receptor beta chain was documented in a study of blood T cell repertoires in COVID-19. Looked up from germline, CDR1 is SGHTA and CDR2 is FQGNSA. V lost 3 bases and J lost 7, with 12 bases in between. CDR3 length equals 13 residues. Original processing methods: Estimates of nucleated cell counts were drawn from the amplification of reference gene primers. Method: immunoSEQ multiplex PCR; TCRdb's copy keeps in-frame clones and lacks some. D and trimming were read from the DNA, whereas the V and J calls and clone size are those reported in that table. Of around 200,000 clones listed, 88% are singletons. Participant-reported clinical history was the basis for cohort assignment.

This clonotype originated in a woman in her 30s who had recovered from COVID-19. The chain links TRBV7-2 to TRBJ1-1; a weak D match, TRBD1 (6 bases). The sample comprised PBMCs or T cells enriched from blood (not recorded which). The CDR3 sequence is CASSFRGRGEAFF. DNA of the CDR3: TGTGCCAGCAGCTTCAGGGGACGGGGTGAAGCTTTCTTT.